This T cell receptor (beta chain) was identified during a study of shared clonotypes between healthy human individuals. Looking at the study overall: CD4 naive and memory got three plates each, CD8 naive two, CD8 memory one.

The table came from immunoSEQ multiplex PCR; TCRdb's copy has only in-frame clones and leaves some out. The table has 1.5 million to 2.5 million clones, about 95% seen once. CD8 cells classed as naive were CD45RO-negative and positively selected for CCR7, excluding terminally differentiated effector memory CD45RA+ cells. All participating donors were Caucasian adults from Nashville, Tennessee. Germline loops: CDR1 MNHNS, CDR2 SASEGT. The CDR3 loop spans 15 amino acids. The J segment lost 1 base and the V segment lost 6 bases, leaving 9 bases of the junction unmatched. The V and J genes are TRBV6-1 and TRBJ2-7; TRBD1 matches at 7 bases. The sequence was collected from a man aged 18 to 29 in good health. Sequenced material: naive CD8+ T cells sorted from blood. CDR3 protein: CASRSRTGYSYEQYF. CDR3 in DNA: TGTGCCAGCAGGTCCCGGACAGGCTATTCCTACGAGCAGTACTTC.